Included here is one TCR beta chain sequence, with context. Its cognate antigen is unknown. These data originate in a study of vaccination and CD4 T cells after COVID-19. Study summary: Comprising six males and four females, the convalescent participants counted two Hispanic individuals among them. Study conclusions and caveats: Analysis covered relatively few convalescent patients and lacked any early post-infection timepoints.

Treatment reported: roughly 10-day PBMC culture with coronavirus spike peptide pools or control peptides (ViraFEST assay). TCR sequencing followed the expansion of antigen-specific T cells with peptide pools in ViraFEST. CDR3 length equals 13 residues. Trimming removed 4 bases at V and 2 bases at J, with 9 bases between. Germline CDR1 reads LNHDA; CDR2 reads SQIVND (reference sequence). CD4+ T cells that had been cultured provided DNA sequenced with the Oncomine TCR Beta short-read assay. TCRdb fed the PCR reads into MiXCR, producing one record per CDR3 protein. The data show more than 10,000 distinct CDR3 sequences, roughly half seen once.

The specimen was cultured CD4+ T cells from blood, collected after SARS-CoV-2 vaccination. This chain links TRBV19 with TRBJ2-7, with unresolved D. The clonotype was recovered from a human donor with COVID-19. In nucleotides, the CDR3 is TGTGCCAGTAGTACGAGTTCTACCTACGAGCAGTACTTC. Protein sequence: CASSTSSTYEQYF.